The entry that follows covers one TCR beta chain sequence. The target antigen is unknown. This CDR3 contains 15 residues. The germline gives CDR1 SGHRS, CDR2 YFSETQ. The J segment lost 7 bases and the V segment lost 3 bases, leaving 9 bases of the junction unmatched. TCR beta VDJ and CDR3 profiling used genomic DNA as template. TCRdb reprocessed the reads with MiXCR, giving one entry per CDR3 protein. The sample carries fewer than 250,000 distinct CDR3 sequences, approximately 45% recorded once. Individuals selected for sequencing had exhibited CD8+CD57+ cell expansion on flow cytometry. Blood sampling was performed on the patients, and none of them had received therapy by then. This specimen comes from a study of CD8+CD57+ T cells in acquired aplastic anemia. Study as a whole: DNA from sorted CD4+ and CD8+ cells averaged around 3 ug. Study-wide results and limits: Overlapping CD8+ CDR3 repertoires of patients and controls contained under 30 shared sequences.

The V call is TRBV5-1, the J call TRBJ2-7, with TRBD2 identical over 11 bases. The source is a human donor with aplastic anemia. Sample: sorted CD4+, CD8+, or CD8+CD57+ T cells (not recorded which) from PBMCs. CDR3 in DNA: TGCGCCAGCAGCTGGACCGGGACTAGCGGAGTGGAGCAGTACTTC. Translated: CASSWTGTSGVEQYF.